Below are 30 T cell receptor beta chains sequenced from a single sample in a study of T cell responses to AZD1222 COVID-19 vaccine. Sequenced by immunoSEQ multiplex PCR; TCRdb stores in-frame clones only, minus some. Counted here are 100,000 to 150,000 clones, 86% occurring once; the ten biggest clones make up approximately 20%. Sequencing used peripheral blood, obtained on day 0 of AZD1222 vaccination. These receptors originate from an adult in good health.

The J gene is TRBJ1-6, the V gene TRBV29-1; D is undetermined. This CDR3 comprises 13 residues. Germline V gene sequence: CDR1 SQVTM, CDR2 ANQGSEA. Trimming took 4 bases from V and 9 from J, leaving 13 bases between them. The CDR3 DNA follows: TGCAGCGTTGCCTGGGGTTTAGGTTCACCCCTCCACTTT. As protein: CSVAWGLGSPLHF.

The chain has TRBV21-1 and TRBJ1-5; the table assigns TRBD1, which was not confirmed against the DNA. TRBV21-1 is recorded as a pseudogene. The CDR3 loop spans 16 amino acids. CDR3 residues: CASSNGDGTSNQPQHF. The CDR3 region has the DNA TGTGCCAGCAGCAACGGGGACGGGACATCCAATCAGCCCCAGCATTTT.

This chain connects TRBV7-9 to TRBJ2-3; D gene uncertain. The CDR3 loop spans 14 amino acids. V lost 5 bases and J lost 6, with 15 bases in between. CDR1 and CDR2 from the germline V gene are SEHNR and FQNEAQ (reference sequence). The CDR3: CASSPPSNEDTQYF. For the CDR3, the DNA is TGTGCCAGCAGCCCCCCGAGTAACGAGGATACGCAGTATTTT.

The genes are TRBV5-1 and TRBJ1-2; no definite D call. The V and J ends lost 0 bases and 7 bases respectively, with 10 bases between them. The CDR3 is made up of 13 amino acids. Germline lookup yields CDR1 SGHRS and CDR2 YFSETQ. The CDR3 DNA reads TGCGCCAGCAGCTTGGTCGAAGGCGCTGGCTACACCTTC. This sequence encodes CASSLVEGAGYTF.

This rearrangement joins TRBV3-1 (or the pseudogene TRBV3-2) to TRBJ1-1; possible D gene TRBD1, 5 bases. The germline CDR1 and CDR2 sequences are LGHDT and YNNKEL (reference sequence). The CDR3 has 17 amino acids. Trimming removed 0 bases from V and 1 base from J, with 15 bases in between. The CDR3 DNA is TGTGCCAGCAGCCAAGATTTGGAGGGGTGGAAGAACACTGAAGCTTTCTTT. This sequence encodes CASSQDLEGWKNTEAFF.

The rearrangement links TRBV2 to TRBJ2-5; the match to TRBD2 covers 8 bases. Per germline, CDR1 SNHLY and CDR2 FYNNEI. CDR3 size: 17 residues. Losses at the gene ends were 4 bases for V and 2 bases for J; bases not matched to a gene: 12. The CDR3 region has the DNA TGTGCCAGCAGTGTGCCCGCGGGGGGCGGACTTCAAGAGACCCAGTACTTC. Translation: CASSVPAGGGLQETQYF.

The chain employs TRBV14 and TRBJ1-2; TRBD1 agrees at 7 bases. Germline CDR1 reads SGHDN; CDR2 reads FVKESK. This CDR3 region has 15 residues. The junction had 3 bases not matched to a gene; V was cut back by 2 bases and J by 0 bases. The CDR3 region has the DNA TGTGCCAGCAGCCAACAGGGGGATCCTAACTATGGCTACACCTTC. This gives the protein CASSQQGDPNYGYTF. Supplemented by reference TRBV14 and TRBJ1-2, the full variable domain reads EAGVTQFPSHSVIEKGQTVTLRCDPISGHDNLYWYRRVMGKEIKFLLHFVKESKQDESGMPNNRFLAERTGGTYSTLKVQPAELEDSGVYFCASSQQGDPNYGYTFGSGTRLTVV.

Only a few counts were recorded for this clone. Different DNA sequences within this sample yield the same CDR3. The rearrangement links TRBV29-1 to TRBJ1-2; D gene ambiguous. Between the trimmed V and J ends, which lost 4 bases and 4 bases, there was a span of 10 bases. Germline values: CDR1 SQVTM, CDR2 ANQGSEA. The CDR3 has 12 amino acids. The CDR3 here is CSVGSESYGYTF. In DNA form, the CDR3 reads TGCAGCGTTGGATCGGAATCCTATGGCTACACCTTC.

This chain uses TRBV6-5 with TRBJ2-7, with 8 bases identical to TRBD2. The CDR3 is 15 amino acids. Germline loops: CDR1 MNHEY, CDR2 SVGAGI. J lost 2 bases, V lost 5 bases, and 8 bases had no gene match. This chain's CDR3 is CASSPLGAGAYEQYF. The CDR3 DNA reads TGTGCCAGCAGTCCCCTGGGAGCGGGGGCCTACGAGCAGTACTTC.

The CDR3 DNA follows: TGTGCCAGCAGCCACACGACAGGGTCCGAGCAGTACTTC. Protein sequence: CASSHTTGSEQYF. V is TRBV3-1 (or the pseudogene TRBV3-2) and J is TRBJ2-7; TRBD1 matches at 7 bases. Germline loops: CDR1 LGHDT, CDR2 YNNKEL (reference sequence). The CDR3 is 13 residues long. J gave up 6 bases and V 3 bases, and 5 bases lay outside the gene matches.

The rearrangement links TRBV23-1 to TRBJ1-6, with D perhaps matching TRBD1 (6 bases). TRBV23-1 is classed as an ORF, of uncertain function. This CDR3 is built from 23 residues. The germline V and J ends were trimmed by 2 bases and 4 bases, with 33 bases remaining between them. CDR3 loop: CASSQNNADPHRIGTPYNSPLHF. The CDR3 DNA reads TGCGCCAGCAGTCAAAACAACGCAGACCCCCACCGCATTGGGACACCTTATAATTCACCCCTCCACTTT.

The chain uses TRBV13 and TRBJ2-2, with a tentative D call TRBD1 (7 bases). V lost 4 bases and J lost 3, with 27 bases in between. Germline lookup yields CDR1 PRHDT and CDR2 FYEKMQ (reference sequence). The CDR3 extends over 20 amino acids. CDR3 sequence: CASSSRLAGQTSRDTGELFF. The CDR3 nucleotides are TGTGCCAGCAGCTCGCGCCTCGCGGGACAGACCTCGAGGGACACCGGGGAGCTGTTTTTT.

This chain links TRBV27 with TRBJ1-5; D might be TRBD1 (5 bases). V dropped 2 bases and J dropped 4 bases, with 9 bases sitting between them. CDR1 is MNHEY, CDR2 SMNVEV, per germline (reference sequence). This CDR3 region has 14 residues. The CDR3 DNA is TGTGCCAGCAGTTTAATGGGGCATAATCAGCCCCAGCATTTT. Residues: CASSLMGHNQPQHF.

This clone was seen just once. This chain connects TRBV6-5 to TRBJ2-7, with 9 bases fitting TRBD1. The CDR3 is 14 residues long. The V and J ends lost 7 bases and 3 bases, in that order; junction bases with no gene match: 7. Per the germline V gene, CDR1 is MNHEY and CDR2 is SVGAGI. The DNA for the CDR3 is TGTGCCAGCACCTACGGACAGGGGATCTACGAGCAGTACTTC. Translated: CASTYGQGIYEQYF.

This rearrangement joins TRBV19 to TRBJ1-2, with D perhaps TRBD1 (6 bases). The CDR3 loop spans 13 amino acids. V was cut by 7 bases and J by 6 bases, with 15 bases left in between. Per the germline V gene, CDR1 is LNHDA and CDR2 is SQIVND (reference sequence). CDR3 coding DNA: TGTGCCAGTAACCCGTGGGGGGCTGATGGCTACACCTTC. Translation: CASNPWGADGYTF.

The rearrangement uses TRBV28 and TRBJ1-2; D possibly corresponds to TRBD1 (6 bases). This CDR3 has 14 residues. Germline loops: CDR1 MDHEN, CDR2 SYDVKM. V lost 3 bases, J lost 8 bases, and 16 bases lay in between. The CDR3 region has the DNA TGTGCCAGCAGTTTCTCAGGGGCCCATGAGGGCTACACCTTC. Encoded protein: CASSFSGAHEGYTF.

CDR3: CASSFQGVNQPQHF. The CDR3 bases are TGTGCCAGCAGTTTCCAGGGTGTCAATCAGCCCCAGCATTTT. The chain couples TRBV6-2 or TRBV6-3 to TRBJ1-5; maybe TRBD1 (5 bases). This CDR3 has 14 amino acids. CDR1 and CDR2 from the germline V gene are MNHEY and SVGEGT. The ends were cut back, 4 bases at V and 3 bases at J, with 10 bases in the middle.

The table lists this clone with a few counts. The rearrangement joins TRBV6-5 to TRBJ1-1; weak D call: TRBD1 (6 bases). The CDR3 is 13 residues long. With 5 bases removed from V and 10 bases from J, the gap between germline ends came to 17 bases. The germline V gene encodes CDR1 MNHEY and CDR2 SVGAGI. The CDR3 DNA is TGTGCCAGCAGTCTCGTGGACAGTAAAGGAGCTTTCTTT. This gives the protein CASSLVDSKGAFF.

The gene calls are TRBV9 and TRBJ1-3; D is unclear. This CDR3 comprises 14 residues. In germline, CDR1 is SGDLS, CDR2 YYNGEE. V was clipped by 0 bases and J by 2 bases, with 6 bases between them. Here the CDR3 reads CASSVEKAGNTIYF. CDR3 sequence (DNA): TGTGCCAGCAGCGTAGAGAAGGCTGGAAACACCATATATTTT. The full variable domain, completed using reference TRBV9 and TRBJ1-3, is DSGVTQTPKHLITATGQRVTLRCSPRSGDLSVYWYQQSLDQGLQFLIQYYNGEERAKGNILERFSAQQFPDLHSELNLSSLELGDSALYFCASSVEKAGNTIYFGEGSWLTVV.

Remarks on this clone: The same CDR3 arises from other DNA sequences in this sample as well. The CDR3 DNA is TGCAGCGTAGGAACGGGGAACACTGAAGCTTTCTTT. Encoded protein: CSVGTGNTEAFF. The V call is TRBV29-1, the J call TRBJ1-1; D is ambiguous. CDR1 SQVTM and CDR2 ANQGSEA come from the germline V gene. This CDR3 comprises 12 residues. The V end lost 6 bases, the J end lost 1 base, and 9 bases lay between the germline ends.

This clone was picked up a small number of times. This chain joins TRBV5-4 and TRBJ2-7; D might be TRBD1 or TRBD2, each matching 5 bases. Looked up from germline, CDR1 is SGHNT and CDR2 is YYREEE (reference sequence). Trimming shortened V by 3 bases and J by 3 bases, and 7 bases separated the two germline ends. This CDR3 has 12 amino acids. CDR3 sequence: CASSWDGYEQYF. In DNA, the CDR3 is TGTGCCAGCAGCTGGGACGGCTACGAGCAGTACTTC.

The V call is TRBV19, the J call TRBJ1-3; D ambiguous. The CDR3 extends over 12 amino acids. Trimming took off 0 bases at V and 4 bases at J, with 1 base between the two ends. The germline CDR1 and CDR2 sequences are LNHDA and SQIVND (reference sequence). The CDR3 DNA follows: TGTGCCAGTAGTATAGAGGGAAACACCATATATTTT. Translation: CASSIEGNTIYF.

CDR3: CASRSGTGNTEAFF. DNA for the CDR3: TGCGCCAGCAGGTCCGGGACAGGGAACACTGAAGCTTTCTTT. This rearrangement joins TRBV10-1 to TRBJ1-1; 8 bases agree with TRBD1. V dropped 6 bases and J dropped 1; count of bases not matched to a gene: 4. Germline CDR1 reads WNHNN; CDR2 reads SYGVQD (reference sequence). The CDR3 is 14 residues long.

This rearrangement joins TRBV3-1 (or the pseudogene TRBV3-2) to TRBJ1-2; a weak D match, TRBD1 (6 bases). V was cut by 0 bases and J by 2 bases, with 13 bases left in between. Germline loops: CDR1 LGHDT, CDR2 YNNKEL (reference sequence). CDR3 length: 16 amino acids. The CDR3 nucleotides read TGTGCCAGCAGCCAAGATCGTGAAGGGGGGAACTATGGCTACACCTTC. This gives the protein CASSQDREGGNYGYTF.

V is TRBV2 and J is TRBJ2-7; 9 bases fit TRBD1. V dropped 7 bases and J dropped 5; count of bases not matched to a gene: 6. The CDR3 has 13 residues. Per the germline V gene, CDR1 is SNHLY and CDR2 is FYNNEI. The DNA of the CDR3 is TGTGCCAGCATCCGGGACAGGGTGGACGAGCAGTACTTC. Protein sequence: CASIRDRVDEQYF.

This clone was counted a single time. The gene calls are TRBV2 and TRBJ2-3; a weak D match, TRBD2 (7 bases). Trimming took 6 bases from V and 0 from J, leaving 16 bases between them. The germline CDR1 and CDR2 sequences are SNHLY and FYNNEI. This CDR3 contains 16 residues. The CDR3 sequence: CASRIGGGASTDTQYF. For the CDR3, the DNA is TGTGCCAGCAGAATCGGTGGGGGGGCGAGCACAGATACGCAGTATTTT. The full variable domain, rest sourced from reference TRBV2 and TRBJ2-3, is EPEVTQTPSHQVTQMGQEVILRCVPISNHLYFYWYRQILGQKVEFLVSFYNNEISEKSEIFDDQFSVERPDGSNFTLKIRSTKLEDSAMYFCASRIGGGASTDTQYFGPGTRLTVL.

V gene TRBV5-1 combines with J gene TRBJ1-2; TRBD1 matches 11 bases. CDR3 length equals 16 residues. Germline V gene sequence: CDR1 SGHRS, CDR2 YFSETQ. Trimming cost V 5 bases and J 4 bases; bases outside gene matches: 10. The chain's CDR3 is CASSSIPGQGGYGYTF. Here the CDR3 DNA reads TGCGCCAGCAGTTCGATTCCGGGACAGGGGGGCTATGGCTACACCTTC.

The chain has TRBV7-9 and TRBJ1-1, with D hard to call. V lost 0 bases and J lost 6, with 11 bases in between. CDR1 SEHNR and CDR2 FQNEAQ come from the germline V gene (reference sequence). The CDR3 spans 14 residues. The CDR3 spells CASSLAVGAAEAFF. DNA for the CDR3: TGTGCCAGCAGCTTAGCGGTTGGAGCCGCTGAAGCTTTCTTT.

This clone occurred a few times. The genes are TRBV28 and TRBJ1-1; D perhaps matches TRBD1 (6 bases). V shed 4 bases and J shed 1 base, with 13 bases lying between them. The germline CDR1 and CDR2 sequences are MDHEN and SYDVKM. This CDR3 spans 15 amino acids. CDR3 coding DNA: TGTGCCAGCAGTTATGATCCGACAGGGAACACTGAAGCTTTCTTT. Amino acid sequence: CASSYDPTGNTEAFF.

V gene TRBV5-1 combines with J gene TRBJ1-5; D ambiguous. Trimming pared 5 bases from V and 7 bases from J, leaving 13 bases between. The CDR3 totals 13 residues. The V gene's germline CDR1 is SGHRS and CDR2 YFSETQ. The CDR3 reads CASRRSAGQPQHF. CDR3 in DNA: TGCGCCAGCAGAAGAAGTGCTGGGCAGCCCCAGCATTTT.